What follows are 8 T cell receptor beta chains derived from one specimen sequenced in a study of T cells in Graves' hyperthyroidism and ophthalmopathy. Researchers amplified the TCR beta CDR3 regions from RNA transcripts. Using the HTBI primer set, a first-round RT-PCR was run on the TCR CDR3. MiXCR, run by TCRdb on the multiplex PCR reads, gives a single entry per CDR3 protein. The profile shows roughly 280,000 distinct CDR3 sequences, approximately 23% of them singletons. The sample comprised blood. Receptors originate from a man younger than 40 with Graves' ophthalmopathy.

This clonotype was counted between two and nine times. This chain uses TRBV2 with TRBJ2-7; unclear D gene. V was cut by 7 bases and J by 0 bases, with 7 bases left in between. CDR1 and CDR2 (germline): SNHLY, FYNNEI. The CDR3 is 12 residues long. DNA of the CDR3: TGTGCCAGCAACTGGGCCTCCTACGAGCAGTACTTC. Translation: CASNWASYEQYF.

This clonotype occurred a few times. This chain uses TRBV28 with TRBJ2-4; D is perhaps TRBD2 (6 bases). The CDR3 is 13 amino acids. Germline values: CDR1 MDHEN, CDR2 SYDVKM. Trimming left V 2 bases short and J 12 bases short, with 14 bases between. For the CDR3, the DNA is TGTGCCAGCAGTTTAAGTCGGGGAGGTAATCAGTACTTC. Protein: CASSLSRGGNQYF.

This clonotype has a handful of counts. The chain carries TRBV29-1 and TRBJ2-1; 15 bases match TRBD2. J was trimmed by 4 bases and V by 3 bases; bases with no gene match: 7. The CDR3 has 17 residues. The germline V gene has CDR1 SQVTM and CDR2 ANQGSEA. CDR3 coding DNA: TGCAGCGTTGAGGGGACTAGCGGGAGGAGTTCATACAATGAGCAGTTCTTC. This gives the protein CSVEGTSGRSSYNEQFF.

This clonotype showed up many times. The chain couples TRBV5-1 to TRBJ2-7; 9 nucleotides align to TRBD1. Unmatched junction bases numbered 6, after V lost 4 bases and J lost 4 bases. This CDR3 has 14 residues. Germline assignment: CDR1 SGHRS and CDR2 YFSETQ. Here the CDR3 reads CASSVPGQGYEQYF. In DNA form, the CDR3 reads TGCGCCAGCAGCGTTCCGGGACAGGGATACGAGCAGTACTTC. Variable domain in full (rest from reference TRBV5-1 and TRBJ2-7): KAGVTQTPRYLIKTRGQQVTLSCSPISGHRSVSWYQQTPGQGLQFLFEYFSETQRNKGNFPGRFSGRQFSNSRSEMNVSTLELGDSALYLCASSVPGQGYEQYFGPGTRLTVT.

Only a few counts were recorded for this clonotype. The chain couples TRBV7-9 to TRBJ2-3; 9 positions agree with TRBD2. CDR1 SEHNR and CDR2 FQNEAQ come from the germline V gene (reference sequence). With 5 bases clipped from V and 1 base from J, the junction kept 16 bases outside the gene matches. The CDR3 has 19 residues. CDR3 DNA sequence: TGTGCCAGCAGCCCCGATGGTAGCGGGAGAGGTGATGGCACAGATACGCAGTATTTT. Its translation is CASSPDGSGRGDGTDTQYF. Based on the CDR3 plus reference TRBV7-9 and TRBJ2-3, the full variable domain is DTGVSQNPRHKITKRGQNVTFRCDPISEHNRLYWYRQTLGQGPEFLTYFQNEAQLEKSRLLSDRFSAERPKGSFSTLEIQRTEQGDSAMYLCASSPDGSGRGDGTDTQYFGPGTRLTVL.

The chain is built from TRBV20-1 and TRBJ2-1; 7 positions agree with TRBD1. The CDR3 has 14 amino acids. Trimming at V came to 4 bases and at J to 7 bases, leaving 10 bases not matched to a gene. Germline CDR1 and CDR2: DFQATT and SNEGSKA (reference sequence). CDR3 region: CSAKATGFWNEQFF. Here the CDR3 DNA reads TGCAGTGCTAAGGCGACAGGGTTTTGGAATGAGCAGTTCTTC.

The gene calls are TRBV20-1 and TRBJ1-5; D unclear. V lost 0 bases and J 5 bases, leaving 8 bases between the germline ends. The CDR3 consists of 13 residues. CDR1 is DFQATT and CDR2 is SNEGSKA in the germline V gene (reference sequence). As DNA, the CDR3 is TGCAGTGCTAGAGAGGAATTCGATCAGCCCCAGCATTTT. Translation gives CSAREEFDQPQHF.

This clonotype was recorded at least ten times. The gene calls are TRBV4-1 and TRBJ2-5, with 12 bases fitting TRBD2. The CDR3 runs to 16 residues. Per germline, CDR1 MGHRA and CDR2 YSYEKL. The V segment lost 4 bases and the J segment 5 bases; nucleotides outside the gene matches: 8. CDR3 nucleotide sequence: TGCGCCAGCAGCCGAACGCCCGGGACTAGCGGGGAGACCCAGTACTTC. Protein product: CASSRTPGTSGETQYF.